These 22 T cell receptor beta chains were all obtained from the same sample, sequenced in a study of blood T cell repertoires in COVID-19. Sequencing was performed with immunoSEQ multiplex PCR; in TCRdb, only in-frame clones are kept and a portion is missing. Among around 200,000 clones, about 90% were seen once, and the ten largest hold 1.9%. The sample consisted of peripheral blood. These receptors were taken from a man in his forties or fifties with active or convalescent COVID-19.

This clone showed up just once. V usage is TRBV12-3 or TRBV12-4 and J usage is TRBJ2-3; D unresolved. Trimming cost V 5 bases and J 2 bases, with 5 bases left between them. The CDR3 totals 12 residues. CDR3 sequence reads: CASSDNTDTQYF. The CDR3 nucleotides are TGTGCCAGCAGTGACAACACAGATACGCAGTATTTT.

The chain couples TRBV9 to TRBJ1-4, with D possibly matching TRBD1 (5 bases). V was clipped by 6 bases and J by 5 bases, with 20 bases between them. Germline-derived CDR1 and CDR2 are SGDLS and YYNGEE. The CDR3 is 16 amino acids. The CDR3 bases are TGTGCCAGCACGGCCTATTGGAGGGGCCCCAATGAAAAACTGTTTTTT. Translating it yields CASTAYWRGPNEKLFF.

This clone was counted once. The rearrangement uses TRBV4-1 and TRBJ1-5; TRBD1 matches at 7 bases. The trim removed 1 base at V and 4 bases at J, leaving 10 bases unmatched. CDR1 MGHRA and CDR2 YSYEKL come from the germline V gene. This CDR3 comprises 17 residues. The CDR3 loop reads CASSQVTGQAYNQPQHF. DNA of the CDR3: TGCGCCAGCAGCCAAGTGACTGGACAGGCCTATAATCAGCCCCAGCATTTT.

This rearrangement joins TRBV28 to TRBJ1-5; 7 bases agree with TRBD1. The CDR3 totals 14 residues. The ends lost 6 bases at V and 7 bases at J; junction bases unmatched: 9. Germline CDR1 reads MDHEN; CDR2 reads SYDVKM. CDR3 coding DNA: TGTGCCAGCAGCTCCTCCGGGACAGTCCAGCCCCAGCATTTT. It encodes CASSSSGTVQPQHF. Combining the CDR3 with reference TRBV28 and TRBJ1-5 gives the whole variable domain DVKVTQSSRYLVKRTGEKVFLECVQDMDHENMFWYRQDPGLGLRLIYFSYDVKMKEKGDIPEGYSVSREKKERFSLILESASTNQTSMYLCASSSSGTVQPQHFGDGTRLSIL.

This chain connects TRBV2 to TRBJ2-6, with a possible D match to TRBD1 (6 bases). Germline V lookup: CDR1 SNHLY, CDR2 FYNNEI. The CDR3 runs to 15 residues. V was pared by 5 bases and J by 1 base, with 9 bases between. For the CDR3, the DNA is TGTGCCAGCAGTTTCACAGGGTCTGGGGCCAACGTCCTGACTTTC. This codes for CASSFTGSGANVLTF.

The chain employs TRBV25-1 and TRBJ2-3, with D maybe TRBD1 (5 bases). Germline assignment: CDR1 MGHDK and CDR2 SYGVNS. CDR3 size: 13 residues. V was clipped by 5 bases and J by 2 bases, with 8 bases between them. CDR3 DNA sequence: TGTGCCAGCAGTCTGGGGCCCACAGATACGCAGTATTTT. Amino acid sequence: CASSLGPTDTQYF.

The chain recombines TRBV28 with TRBJ2-1; D is unclear. V dropped 2 bases and J dropped 5 bases, with 13 bases sitting between them. The germline V gene encodes CDR1 MDHEN and CDR2 SYDVKM. The CDR3 loop spans 15 amino acids. The CDR3 DNA is TGTGCCAGCAGTTTACAGGCCTATCCCAACAATGAGCAGTTCTTC. It yields the protein CASSLQAYPNNEQFF.

The chain links TRBV19 to TRBJ1-5; no clear D gene. CDR1 LNHDA and CDR2 SQIVND come from the germline V gene (reference sequence). This CDR3 has 13 amino acids. V dropped 4 bases and J dropped 5 bases, with 9 bases sitting between them. CDR3: CASSTIRDQPQHF. In nucleotides, the CDR3 is TGTGCCAGTAGTACCATTCGGGATCAGCCCCAGCATTTT.

The chain joins TRBV27 to TRBJ1-1; D call uncertain. The V gene's germline CDR1 is MNHEY and CDR2 SMNVEV (reference sequence). V gave up 0 bases and J gave up 1 base, with 9 bases separating them. This CDR3 spans 15 amino acids. The CDR3 here is CASSLSQIGNTEAFF. The CDR3 DNA follows: TGTGCCAGCAGTTTATCACAGATCGGGAACACTGAAGCTTTCTTT.

This rearrangement joins TRBV21-1 to TRBJ2-2; whether TRBD1, the table's D call, matches the DNA was not checked. TRBV21-1 is deemed a pseudogene. The CDR3 has 15 residues. The CDR3 sequence is CASSRWQGIPGELFF. CDR3 nucleotides: TGTGCCAGCAGCAGGTGGCAGGGGATCCCCGGGGAGCTGTTTTTT.

This clone was detected ten times or more. The rearrangement links TRBV5-1 to TRBJ2-7; 10 bases align to TRBD2. Germline CDR1 SGHRS, CDR2 YFSETQ. This CDR3 region has 12 residues. The V gene end was trimmed by 8 bases and the J gene end by 2 bases; junction bases not matched to a gene: 1. The CDR3 DNA reads as TGCGCCAGACTAGCGGGAACCTACGAGCAGTACTTC. Protein: CARLAGTYEQYF.

The chain recombines TRBV21-1 with TRBJ1-1; the table names TRBD1, a call not compared with the DNA. TRBV21-1 is a pseudogene segment. This CDR3 spans 13 amino acids. CDR3 loop: CARMAGLNTEAFF. CDR3 sequence (DNA): TGTGCCCGGATGGCAGGGTTGAACACTGAAGCTTTCTTT.

The CDR3 is CASSAPGAAQETQYF. The CDR3 region has the DNA TGTGCCAGCAGTGCTCCTGGGGCGGCCCAAGAGACCCAGTACTTC. V is TRBV5-6 and J is TRBJ2-5; possibly TRBD1 for D (5 bases). Per germline, CDR1 SGHDT and CDR2 YYEEEE. The CDR3 loop spans 15 amino acids. The V gene lost 5 bases and the J gene lost 1 base, with 15 bases spanning the gap.

The V call is TRBV24-1, the J call TRBJ1-2; 8 bases are shared with TRBD1. Germline CDR1 and CDR2: KGHDR and SFDVKD. V gave up 6 bases and J gave up 6 bases; unmatched junction bases: 5. This CDR3 is 13 amino acids long. CDR3 in DNA: TGTGCCACCAGTAGAGGACAGGGAGATGGCTACACCTTC. Protein product: CATSRGQGDGYTF.

This clone turned up a few times. The V call is TRBV18, the J call TRBJ1-6, with TRBD1 matching 9 bases. This CDR3 has 17 amino acids. V lost 4 bases to trimming and J lost 7 bases; unmatched junction nucleotides: 11. Germline CDR1 and CDR2: KGHSH and LQKENI. DNA of the CDR3: TGTGCCAGCTCACTCCTGGGACAGGGCCTTGACAATTCACCCCTCCACTTT. Translated: CASSLLGQGLDNSPLHF.

The chain joins TRBV7-2 to TRBJ2-1; tentative D call: TRBD2 (6 bases). Germline CDR1 and CDR2: SGHTA and FQGNSA. The CDR3 extends over 15 amino acids. The V gene lost 5 bases and the J gene lost 7 bases, with 18 bases spanning the gap. The CDR3 region is CASSPPGLGGNEQFF. Here the CDR3 DNA reads TGTGCCAGCAGCCCTCCGGGACTGGGGGGAAATGAGCAGTTCTTC.

J is TRBJ1-1 and V is TRBV19; TRBD1 might be the D (5 bases). The CDR3 is 14 amino acids. The germline V gene encodes CDR1 LNHDA and CDR2 SQIVND (reference sequence). Trimming cost V 3 bases and J 1 base, with 9 bases left between them. The CDR3 sequence is CASSIWGENTEAFF. Written as DNA, the CDR3 is TGTGCCAGTAGTATCTGGGGGGAGAACACTGAAGCTTTCTTT.

This sequence joins TRBV5-1 and TRBJ2-5; 15 bases fit TRBD2. The CDR3 length is 17 residues. Losses at the gene ends were 3 bases for V and 1 base for J; bases not matched to a gene: 4. Germline CDR1 SGHRS, CDR2 YFSETQ. CDR3 bases: TGCGCCAGCAGCTCCGGACTAGCGGGAGGGACCCAAGAGACCCAGTACTTC. Amino acid sequence: CASSSGLAGGTQETQYF.

The chain links TRBV29-1 to TRBJ2-7; 9 bases line up with TRBD1. Germline V gives CDR1 SQVTM, CDR2 ANQGSEA. The CDR3 loop spans 13 amino acids. The V gene end was trimmed by 5 bases and the J gene end by 8 bases; junction bases not matched to a gene: 10. The CDR3 nucleotides are TGCAGCGTTTGCCCCGGACAGGGGATTAAGCAGTACTTC. Its translation: CSVCPGQGIKQYF.

The V call is TRBV5-1, the J call TRBJ1-6, with D perhaps TRBD1 (5 bases). V lost 4 bases and J lost 10, with 18 bases in between. The CDR3 is made up of 15 amino acids. Per the germline V gene, CDR1 is SGHRS and CDR2 is YFSETQ. CDR3 protein: CASSHRGWVGSPLHF. CDR3 DNA: TGCGCCAGCAGCCACCGGGGGTGGGTAGGGTCACCCCTCCACTTT.

Turning to this clone: A much larger clone is a single base away; this may be a read error. V usage is TRBV5-1 and J usage is TRBJ2-3; 10 bases fit TRBD2. Germline values: CDR1 SGHRS, CDR2 YFSETQ. The CDR3 length is 15 residues. Germline trimming cut 4 bases from V and 0 bases from J; bases unmatched to any gene: 2. CDR3 sequence: CASSRTSGSTDTQYF. The CDR3 coding sequence is TGCGCCAGCAGCCGGACTAGCGGAAGCACAGATACGCAGTATTTT. The whole variable domain, remainder taken from reference TRBV5-1 and TRBJ2-3, is KAGVTQTPRYLIKTRGQQVTLSCSPISGHRSVSWYQQTPGQGLQFLFEYFSETQRNKGNFPGRFSGRQFSNSRSEMNVSTLELGDSALYLCASSRTSGSTDTQYFGPGTRLTVL.

The chain couples TRBV5-6 to TRBJ1-1, with 11 bases fitting TRBD1. Germline V gives CDR1 SGHDT, CDR2 YYEEEE. After removal of 3 bases from V and 6 bases from J, the junction contained 4 bases not matched to a gene. The CDR3 is 14 amino acids. CDR3 coding DNA: TGTGCCAGCAGCTGGACAGGGGGCGAGGCTGAAGCTTTCTTT. Translated, it gives CASSWTGGEAEAFF.